The clone carrying this TCR beta chain came up once. This entry is derived from a study of cytomegalovirus exposure and HLA in healthy donors. Study-level information: Inside one of the first data releases sat around 80 million unique TCRs taken from HLA-typed donors.

Vbeta (60) and Jbeta (13) primers were used in the PCR. Sequenced by immunoSEQ multiplex PCR; TCRdb stores in-frame clones only, minus some. The sample holds 100,000 or so clones, about four fifths seen once. The germline CDR1 and CDR2 sequences are LNHDA and SQIVND (reference sequence). The V end lost 3 bases, the J end lost 2 bases, and 10 bases lay between the germline ends. This CDR3 has 14 residues. The source material was PBMCs. The origin of this receptor is a young man in good health and CMV-seronegative. This chain links TRBV19 with TRBJ1-1; maybe TRBD1 (5 bases). The DNA for the CDR3 is TGTGCCAGTAGTATTCGGCAGGGCAACACTGAAGCTTTCTTT. Translating it yields CASSIRQGNTEAFF.